Following are 28 T cell receptor beta chains from one sample sequenced in a study of T cells in Graves' hyperthyroidism and ophthalmopathy. The source material, RNA transcripts, was used to amplify TCR beta CDR3 regions. An initial round of RT-PCR targeting the TCR CDR3 relied on the HTBI primer set. Using its own MiXCR run on the multiplex PCR reads, TCRdb lists one record per CDR3 protein. The table includes 660,000 or so distinct CDR3 sequences, 20% detected once. Sequenced sample: blood. Source of these receptors: a man under 40 with Graves' ophthalmopathy.

The CDR3 sequence: CASSYRLAGFTDTQYF. In nucleotides, the CDR3 is TGCGCCAGCAGCTATCGACTAGCGGGATTCACAGATACGCAGTATTTT. V usage is TRBV5-1 and J usage is TRBJ2-3; TRBD2 aligns across 11 bases. J lost 2 bases, V lost 3 bases, and 5 bases had no gene match. This CDR3 contains 16 residues. Germline values: CDR1 SGHRS, CDR2 YFSETQ.

This clonotype was recorded at least ten times. The V and J genes are TRBV11-2 and TRBJ2-1; D ambiguous. The length of the CDR3 is 17 residues. The V gene's germline CDR1 is SGHAT and CDR2 FQNNGV. V gave up 4 bases and J gave up 0 bases, with 16 bases separating them. The CDR3 bases are TGTGCCAGCAGCTCGAGTTCCGCTACCTCCTCCTACAATGAGCAGTTCTTC. Translating it yields CASSSSSATSSYNEQFF.

This clonotype appeared many times. This chain uses TRBV18 with TRBJ2-7, with TRBD1 as a possible D gene (5 bases). Trimming removed 6 bases from V and 1 base from J, with 10 bases in between. Per the germline V gene, CDR1 is KGHSH and CDR2 is LQKENI. CDR3 length: 13 residues. CDR3 protein: CASSPTASYEQYF. The CDR3 region has the DNA TGTGCCAGCTCCCCGACAGCTTCCTACGAGCAGTACTTC.

The chain combines TRBV25-1 with TRBJ1-1, with unresolved D. Per germline, CDR1 MGHDK and CDR2 SYGVNS. This CDR3 has 12 amino acids. V gave up 4 bases and J gave up 7 bases, with 10 bases separating them. CDR3: CASSGKRFEAFF. In nucleotides, the CDR3 is TGTGCCAGCAGTGGTAAGCGATTTGAAGCTTTCTTT.

The genes are TRBV28 and TRBJ2-7; tentatively, D is TRBD2 (5 bases). The V gene's germline CDR1 is MDHEN and CDR2 SYDVKM. With 5 bases removed from V and 3 bases from J, the gap between germline ends came to 17 bases. The CDR3 spans 15 residues. Written as DNA, the CDR3 is TGTGCCAGCAGTCTAGAACGACGGGGTTACTACGAGCAGTACTTC. Translated, it gives CASSLERRGYYEQYF. Full variable domain (outside the CDR3, taken from reference TRBV28 and TRBJ2-7): DVKVTQSSRYLVKRTGEKVFLECVQDMDHENMFWYRQDPGLGLRLIYFSYDVKMKEKGDIPEGYSVSREKKERFSLILESASTNQTSMYLCASSLERRGYYEQYFGPGTRLTVT.

This clonotype has at least ten counts. J is TRBJ2-1 and V is TRBV28, with D possibly TRBD1 on 5 matching bases. Trimming removed 2 bases at V and 0 bases at J, with 8 bases between. Germline assignment: CDR1 MDHEN and CDR2 SYDVKM. The CDR3 extends over 15 amino acids. The CDR3 loop is CASSLQGRSYNEQFF. CDR3 DNA: TGTGCCAGCAGTTTACAGGGTCGCTCCTACAATGAGCAGTTCTTC.

The chain joins TRBV6-1 to TRBJ2-7; the match to TRBD2 covers 12 bases. J was trimmed by 5 bases and V by 4 bases; bases with no gene match: 6. Germline values: CDR1 MNHNS, CDR2 SASEGT. This CDR3 has 15 residues. CDR3 coding DNA: TGTGCCAGCAGTGGGGCGACTAGCGGGAGTGACGAGCAGTACTTC. It specifies CASSGATSGSDEQYF.

This clonotype was picked up a small number of times. The chain carries TRBV9 and TRBJ1-1, with D uncertain. Germline CDR1 is SGDLS and CDR2 is YYNGEE. V was trimmed by 2 bases and J by 1 base, leaving 6 bases between them. The CDR3 covers 13 residues. The CDR3 loop is CASSVHRNTEAFF. The DNA of the CDR3 is TGTGCCAGCAGCGTGCACAGGAACACTGAAGCTTTCTTT.

This chain joins TRBV11-2 and TRBJ2-2, with 8 bases matching TRBD2. Germline assignment: CDR1 SGHAT and CDR2 FQNNGV. Losses at the gene ends were 2 bases for V and 7 bases for J; bases not matched to a gene: 6. This CDR3 is 15 amino acids long. The CDR3 DNA is TGTGCCAGCAGCTTAACGGAAGCGGGAGTCGGGGAGCTGTTTTTT. Protein sequence: CASSLTEAGVGELFF.

This clonotype was seen at least ten times. The chain carries TRBV20-1 and TRBJ1-4, with D hard to call. The V gene lost 1 base and the J gene lost 0 bases, with 6 bases spanning the gap. Germline assignment: CDR1 DFQATT and CDR2 SNEGSKA (reference sequence). The CDR3 extends over 14 amino acids. The CDR3 DNA reads as TGCAGTGCTAGAGGAACAGCAACTAATGAAAAACTGTTTTTT. Translating it yields CSARGTATNEKLFF.

The J gene is TRBJ2-1, the V gene TRBV3-1; the match to TRBD2 covers 13 bases. With V trimmed by 4 bases and J by 7 bases, 10 bases remained unmatched. Per the germline V gene, CDR1 is LGHDT and CDR2 is YNNKEL (reference sequence). The CDR3 is 17 residues long. The CDR3 nucleotides read TGTGCCAGCAGCCCTGGACTAGCGGGAGTAAGTGGGAATGAGCAGTTCTTC. As protein: CASSPGLAGVSGNEQFF.

The chain uses TRBV28 and TRBJ2-3, with 8 positions matching TRBD2. The CDR3 runs to 16 residues. The trim removed 3 bases at V and 1 base at J, leaving 6 bases unmatched. Germline lookup yields CDR1 MDHEN and CDR2 SYDVKM. CDR3 residues: CASSFLAGGRTDTQYF. The CDR3 DNA follows: TGTGCCAGCAGTTTCCTTGCGGGAGGACGCACAGATACGCAGTATTTT.

This clonotype was counted at least ten times. CDR3: CASSSLGRMYSNQPQHF. The CDR3 DNA follows: TGTGCCAGCAGCTCACTGGGACGGATGTATAGCAATCAGCCCCAGCATTTT. The chain combines TRBV27 with TRBJ1-5; TRBD1 is a possible D gene (5 bases). This CDR3 is built from 17 residues. Germline V CDR1 and CDR2: MNHEY, SMNVEV (reference sequence). V lost 6 bases and J 0 bases, leaving 18 bases between the germline ends.

The chain recombines TRBV20-1 with TRBJ2-2; 8 nucleotides agree with TRBD2. Losses at the gene ends were 3 bases for V and 3 bases for J; bases not matched to a gene: 12. The CDR3 runs to 17 residues. Germline-derived CDR1 and CDR2 are DFQATT and SNEGSKA (reference sequence). The CDR3 coding sequence is TGCAGTGCTAGTAGAGGGCTGAGCGGGAGCGACACCGGGGAGCTGTTTTTT. The encoded protein is CSASRGLSGSDTGELFF.

This clonotype occurred a few times. The CDR3 reads CASSPLAGGNNEQFF. The CDR3 DNA sequence: TGTGCCAGCAGCCCACTAGCGGGAGGCAACAATGAGCAGTTCTTC. The chain recombines TRBV9 with TRBJ2-1; TRBD2 aligns across 12 bases. Losses at the gene ends were 4 bases for V and 5 bases for J; bases not matched to a gene: 4. The germline gives CDR1 SGDLS, CDR2 YYNGEE. The CDR3 has 15 amino acids.

The chain joins TRBV24-1 to TRBJ1-1; the match to TRBD1 covers 8 bases. Trimming at V came to 2 bases and at J to 1 base, leaving 11 bases not matched to a gene. The CDR3 is 18 amino acids. Germline CDR1 and CDR2: KGHDR and SFDVKD. CDR3 sequence (DNA): TGTGCCACCAGTGATTCCTCCCGGGACAGGAAGGGGAACACTGAAGCTTTCTTT. It is translated as CATSDSSRDRKGNTEAFF.

This clonotype was seen only a few times. This chain joins TRBV20-1 and TRBJ2-1, with unresolved D. The CDR3 sequence is 13 residues long. Looked up from germline, CDR1 is DFQATT and CDR2 is SNEGSKA (reference sequence). V lost 0 bases and J lost 9, with 12 bases in between. The DNA of the CDR3 is TGCAGTGCTAGAGATGGGATGCCCGGTGAGCAGTTCTTC. Its translation is CSARDGMPGEQFF.

This sequence joins TRBV4-1 and TRBJ1-5, with D perhaps TRBD1 (5 bases). V lost 6 bases, J lost 5 bases, and 29 bases lay in between. The length of the CDR3 is 19 residues. CDR1 is MGHRA and CDR2 is YSYEKL in the germline V gene. The CDR3 DNA reads TGCGCCAGCAGTCCCGGGGGGGGTGGGATTGGGGCCATCTATCAGCCCCAGCATTTT. The encoded protein is CASSPGGGGIGAIYQPQHF.

The table lists this clonotype with many counts. This chain links TRBV5-1 with TRBJ2-4; D gene uncertain. From germline, CDR1 is SGHRS and CDR2 YFSETQ. This CDR3 contains 14 residues. V was shortened by 0 bases and J by 9 bases, with 13 bases between the two germline ends. The CDR3 region is CASSLGPTAGIQYF. The CDR3 coding sequence is TGCGCCAGCAGCTTGGGACCGACCGCTGGCATTCAGTACTTC.

The table lists this clonotype with a count of one. Because the CDR3 is missing its conserved closing phenylalanine or tryptophan, this is likely a read error. V is TRBV29-1 and J is TRBJ1-1; the D is unclear. Germline V CDR1 and CDR2: SQVTM, ANQGSEA. The CDR3 sequence is 12 residues long. V lost 5 bases to trimming and J lost 0 bases, with 7 bases between them. Here the CDR3 reads CSVNGMNTEAFL. The CDR3, as DNA: TGCAGCGTTAATGGGATGAACACTGAAGCTTTCCTT.

Remarks on this clonotype: One end of the junction does not line up with germline, which may come from a read error. The V and J genes are TRBV27 and TRBJ2-7; D gene ambiguous. CDR1 and CDR2 (germline): MNHEY, SMNVEV (reference sequence). The CDR3 totals 14 residues. This CDR3 reads CASRSPGPFYEQCF. The CDR3 region has the DNA TGTGCCAGCAGGTCCCCCGGGCCCTTCTACGAGCAGTGCTTC.

The genes are TRBV18 and TRBJ2-7; 8 nucleotides align to TRBD1. In germline, CDR1 is KGHSH, CDR2 LQKENI. The CDR3 runs 16 residues. The V gene end was trimmed by 3 bases and the J gene end by 5 bases; junction bases not matched to a gene: 12. The CDR3 region is CASSPPPGQGRDEQYF. CDR3 DNA sequence: TGTGCCAGCTCACCCCCTCCTGGACAGGGCCGCGACGAGCAGTACTTC.

The rearrangement joins TRBV7-2 to TRBJ1-5, with D possibly being TRBD1 (5 bases). CDR1 and CDR2 from the germline V gene are SGHTA and FQGNSA. Trimming took 3 bases from V and 4 from J, leaving 10 bases between them. The CDR3 has 14 residues. CDR3 sequence: CASSFDRRNQPQHF. The CDR3 coding sequence is TGTGCCAGCAGCTTCGACAGACGTAATCAGCCCCAGCATTTT.

V gene TRBV7-9 combines with J gene TRBJ2-7; 13 bases are a match to TRBD2. From germline, CDR1 is SEHNR and CDR2 FQNEAQ (reference sequence). V trimming: 5 bases; J trimming: 5 bases; junction bases outside the gene matches: 9. The CDR3 length is 16 residues. The CDR3 sequence: CASSRDQTSGRNEQYF. In DNA, the CDR3 is TGTGCCAGCAGCCGGGACCAGACTAGCGGGAGGAACGAGCAGTACTTC.

V usage is TRBV10-3 and J usage is TRBJ2-2; D may be TRBD1 (5 bases). This CDR3 has 14 amino acids. Between the trimmed V and J ends, which lost 5 bases and 4 bases, there was a span of 11 bases. The germline CDR1 and CDR2 sequences are ENHRY and SYGVKD. The CDR3 sequence is CAISRAGLTGELFF. The CDR3 coding sequence is TGTGCCATCAGTCGGGCAGGGCTCACCGGGGAGCTGTTTTTT.

A few counts support this clonotype. The V call is TRBV5-1, the J call TRBJ1-1; 10 bases line up with TRBD1. V lost 2 bases and J lost 5; bases outside the gene matches: 6. The CDR3 length is 15 residues. Germline V gives CDR1 SGHRS, CDR2 YFSETQ. CDR3 nucleotide sequence: TGCGCCAGCAGCTTCCGGGACAGGGGTTTGACTGAAGCTTTCTTT. Protein: CASSFRDRGLTEAFF.

V usage is TRBV19 and J usage is TRBJ2-1; 7 bases line up with TRBD1. The CDR3 covers 15 residues. Per the germline V gene, CDR1 is LNHDA and CDR2 is SQIVND (reference sequence). J was trimmed by 0 bases and V by 3 bases; bases with no gene match: 2. In DNA, the CDR3 is TGTGCCAGTAGTATGGGACAGTCCTCCTACAATGAGCAGTTCTTC. It yields the protein CASSMGQSSYNEQFF.

This chain connects TRBV20-1 to TRBJ1-1, with D possibly TRBD1 on 6 matching bases. The CDR3 runs to 12 residues. Germline values: CDR1 DFQATT, CDR2 SNEGSKA (reference sequence). The ends were cut back, 5 bases at V and 4 bases at J, with 11 bases in the middle. CDR3 bases: TGCAGTGCTGGAGCAGGGGTCACTGAAGCTTTCTTT. Amino acid sequence: CSAGAGVTEAFF.